Below are 31 T cell receptor beta chains sequenced from a single sample in a study of blood T cell repertoires in COVID-19. TCRdb's table, derived via immunoSEQ multiplex PCR, lists solely in-frame clones and lacks some. The repertoire consists of about 320,000 clones, with 75% to 85% occurring once and the leading ten covering 7.2%. The sequencing input was peripheral blood. The receptors stem from a human donor in a cohort sampled during active COVID-19.

The J gene is TRBJ1-1, the V gene TRBV5-1; D is possibly TRBD1 (5 bases). The CDR3 totals 16 residues. Between the trimmed V and J ends, which lost 0 bases and 2 bases, there was a span of 14 bases. CDR1 and CDR2 (germline): SGHRS, YFSETQ. The CDR3 loop is CASSLALGGPNTEAFF. The CDR3 nucleotides are TGCGCCAGCAGCTTGGCCCTCGGGGGTCCTAACACTGAAGCTTTCTTT.

This chain links TRBV29-1 with TRBJ2-5, with a weak D call TRBD1 (5 bases). Trimming left V 5 bases short and J 4 bases short, with 8 bases between. Germline V lookup: CDR1 SQVTM, CDR2 ANQGSEA. This CDR3 has 11 amino acids. The CDR3 nucleotides are TGCAGCGTTTCTCAGGGAGAGACCCAGTACTTC. Translation: CSVSQGETQYF.

V and J are TRBV3-1 (or the pseudogene TRBV3-2) and TRBJ2-7; D is possibly TRBD2 (6 bases). Germline CDR1 and CDR2: LGHDT and YNNKEL (reference sequence). The length of the CDR3 is 14 residues. Trimming took off 7 bases at V and 4 bases at J, with 17 bases between the two ends. The CDR3 bases are TGTGCCAGCAACCTCAACTACGGGGGATACGAGCAGTACTTC. Its translation: CASNLNYGGYEQYF.

The chain has TRBV19 and TRBJ2-7; maybe TRBD1 (5 bases). The V gene's germline CDR1 is LNHDA and CDR2 SQIVND (reference sequence). V shed 2 bases and J shed 3 bases, with 8 bases lying between them. The CDR3 extends over 13 amino acids. CDR3: CASSIRDSYEQYF. The CDR3 region has the DNA TGTGCCAGTAGTATAAGAGACAGCTACGAGCAGTACTTC.

The chain couples TRBV5-1 to TRBJ2-7, with D possibly being TRBD1 (5 bases). The length of the CDR3 is 16 residues. Trimming pared 2 bases from V and 3 bases from J, leaving 18 bases between. Germline CDR1 is SGHRS and CDR2 is YFSETQ. For the CDR3, the DNA is TGCGCCAGCAGCTTCTACACAGGCCACCTTTACTACGAGCAGTACTTC. The encoded protein is CASSFYTGHLYYEQYF.

The genes are TRBV30 and TRBJ1-2; D is perhaps TRBD1 (6 bases). Germline V gene data show CDR1 as GTSNPN and CDR2 as SVGIG (reference sequence). This CDR3 region has 15 residues. The germline V and J ends were trimmed by 3 bases and 2 bases, with 16 bases remaining between them. The CDR3 protein is CAWRRTAKMNYGYTF. In DNA, the CDR3 is TGTGCCTGGAGAAGGACAGCGAAGATGAACTATGGCTACACCTTC.

The chain is built from TRBV9 and TRBJ2-5; 10 positions match TRBD2. Germline CDR1 is SGDLS and CDR2 is YYNGEE. This CDR3 region has 16 residues. Germline trimming cut 0 bases from V and 4 bases from J; bases unmatched to any gene: 6. CDR3 nucleotide sequence: TGTGCCAGCAGCGTAGAAGCCAGCGGGGGGGCAGAGACCCAGTACTTC. Its protein is CASSVEASGGAETQYF.

The chain employs TRBV6-4 and TRBJ1-4, with a tentative D call TRBD1 (6 bases). This CDR3 has 13 amino acids. Deletions cut 4 bases from V and 10 bases from J, with 13 bases between. Germline V gene sequence: CDR1 MRHNA, CDR2 SNTAGT. The DNA for the CDR3 is TGTGCCAGCAGTGGGGACAACGGAGGAAAACTGTTTTTT. It translates to CASSGDNGGKLFF.

V usage is TRBV24-1 and J usage is TRBJ2-1; 14 bases agree with TRBD2. The CDR3 sequence is 16 residues long. Unmatched junction bases numbered 8, after V lost 6 bases and J lost 8 bases. Germline CDR1 is KGHDR and CDR2 is SFDVKD. The CDR3 nucleotides read TGTGCCACCAGTCGGACTAGCGGGGGGCAAATGGATGAGCAGTTCTTC. This codes for CATSRTSGGQMDEQFF.

The chain has TRBV25-1 and TRBJ2-2; D possibly corresponds to TRBD2 (5 bases). From germline, CDR1 is MGHDK and CDR2 SYGVNS. The CDR3 loop spans 13 amino acids. Trimming removed 8 bases at V and 3 bases at J, with 10 bases between. Here the CDR3 reads CASFEADTGELFF. The CDR3 bases are TGTGCCAGCTTCGAAGCGGACACCGGGGAGCTGTTTTTT.

The genes are TRBV6-5 and TRBJ1-6; TRBD1 might be the D (6 bases). Trimming took off 6 bases at V and 9 bases at J, with 15 bases between the two ends. The CDR3 sequence is 14 residues long. Per germline, CDR1 MNHEY and CDR2 SVGAGI. In DNA form, the CDR3 reads TGTGCCAGCAGCTTTAACAGGGATACTTCACCCCTCCACTTT. Amino acid sequence: CASSFNRDTSPLHF.

This clone has just a few counts. This chain connects TRBV4-2 to TRBJ1-5; D remains ambiguous. The CDR3 has 16 residues. Germline-derived CDR1 and CDR2 are LGHNA and YNFKEQ. Trimming cost V 0 bases and J 7 bases, with 16 bases left between them. DNA of the CDR3: TGTGCCAGCAGCCAAGATGTCCAGACTAGGGAACAGCCCCAGCATTTT. Its translation is CASSQDVQTREQPQHF.

In this sample, this clone turned up a few times. V gene TRBV4-1 combines with J gene TRBJ2-7; D might be TRBD1 (6 bases). The CDR3 has 15 amino acids. Germline assignment: CDR1 MGHRA and CDR2 YSYEKL. V lost 3 bases to trimming and J lost 1 base, with 13 bases between them. CDR3 DNA: TGCGCCAGCAGCCAGACGACAGGACAATCCTACGAGCAGTACTTC. Its protein product is CASSQTTGQSYEQYF.

The CDR3 bases are TGTGCCAGCTCACCAGTTACCGGGACAGGGGGTGGCTATGGCTACACCTTC. Its translation is CASSPVTGTGGGYGYTF. This sequence joins TRBV18 and TRBJ1-2; 11 bases are a match to TRBD1. V was clipped by 2 bases and J by 4 bases; unmatched bases: 9. Germline CDR1 KGHSH, CDR2 LQKENI. The length of the CDR3 is 17 residues.

As DNA, the CDR3 is TGTGCCTTAGGGACAGCCTTCAATCAGCCCCAGCATTTT. Encoded protein: CALGTAFNQPQHF. The V and J genes are TRBV30 and TRBJ1-5; 7 nucleotides agree with TRBD1. Germline-derived CDR1 and CDR2 are GTSNPN and SVGIG (reference sequence). The trim removed 7 bases at V and 3 bases at J, leaving 6 bases unmatched. The length of the CDR3 is 13 residues.

V is TRBV19 and J is TRBJ2-4; TRBD1 agrees at 8 bases. Germline V lookup: CDR1 LNHDA, CDR2 SQIVND (reference sequence). The CDR3 spans 14 residues. J was trimmed by 7 bases and V by 4 bases; bases with no gene match: 6. CDR3 loop: CASSTRDRPNIQYF. The CDR3 DNA sequence: TGTGCCAGTAGTACCCGGGACAGGCCCAACATTCAGTACTTC.

As to this clone: The sample holds other DNA sequences that translate to the same CDR3. The chain uses TRBV30 and TRBJ1-1; TRBD1 aligns across 9 bases. The J segment lost 1 base and the V segment lost 5 bases, leaving 2 bases of the junction unmatched. This CDR3 is 13 amino acids long. From germline, CDR1 is GTSNPN and CDR2 SVGIG (reference sequence). The CDR3 nucleotides are TGTGCCTGGTCGACAGGGGGGAACACTGAAGCTTTCTTT. Its translation is CAWSTGGNTEAFF.

The chain uses TRBV4-1 and TRBJ1-3; maybe TRBD1 (5 bases). Germline V CDR1 and CDR2: MGHRA, YSYEKL. The CDR3 is 16 residues long. Trimming shortened V by 0 bases and J by 0 bases, and 9 bases separated the two germline ends. The CDR3 here is CASSQDDRNSGNTIYF. The CDR3 coding sequence is TGCGCCAGCAGCCAAGACGACAGAAACTCTGGAAACACCATATATTTT.

The chain joins TRBV5-1 to TRBJ1-2, with D tentatively TRBD1 (5 bases). Germline V gives CDR1 SGHRS, CDR2 YFSETQ. The CDR3 is 13 residues long. Trimming removed 5 bases from V and 1 base from J, with 9 bases in between. The CDR3 DNA follows: TGCGCCAGCAGGGCAGGGAATAACTATGGCTACACCTTC. This gives the protein CASRAGNNYGYTF. The full variable domain, its missing parts supplied by reference TRBV5-1 and TRBJ1-2, is KAGVTQTPRYLIKTRGQQVTLSCSPISGHRSVSWYQQTPGQGLQFLFEYFSETQRNKGNFPGRFSGRQFSNSRSEMNVSTLELGDSALYLCASRAGNNYGYTFGSGTRLTVV.

The gene calls are TRBV3-1 (or the pseudogene TRBV3-2) and TRBJ2-1; 10 bases align to TRBD2. V gave up 5 bases and J gave up 8 bases; unmatched junction bases: 21. Germline V lookup: CDR1 LGHDT, CDR2 YNNKEL (reference sequence). CDR3 length: 19 amino acids. The CDR3 coding sequence is TGTGCCAGCAGCAAGGGACTAGCGTCATCCCTTGATCGGCGGGATGAGCAGTTCTTC. This codes for CASSKGLASSLDRRDEQFF.

This clone was recorded once. The V and J genes are TRBV19 and TRBJ1-1; no reliable D call. With 10 bases removed from V and 2 bases from J, the gap between germline ends came to 8 bases. CDR3 length equals 11 residues. Germline V lookup: CDR1 LNHDA, CDR2 SQIVND (reference sequence). CDR3 coding DNA: TGTGCCACCTTATCCAACACTGAAGCTTTCTTT. This gives the protein CATLSNTEAFF.

The chain recombines TRBV7-3 with TRBJ2-7, with 8 bases matching TRBD1. Germline V lookup: CDR1 SGHTA, CDR2 FQGTGA. The CDR3 is made up of 13 amino acids. The V gene end was trimmed by 5 bases and the J gene end by 5 bases; junction bases not matched to a gene: 5. CDR3 loop: CASSEDRGNEQYF. The CDR3 nucleotides are TGTGCCAGCAGCGAAGACAGGGGCAACGAGCAGTACTTC. The full variable domain, rest sourced from reference TRBV7-3 and TRBJ2-7, is GAGVSQTPSNKVTEKGKYVELRCDPISGHTALYWYRQSLGQGPEFLIYFQGTGAADDSGLPNDRFFAVRPEGSVSTLKIQRTERGDSAVYLCASSEDRGNEQYFGPGTRLTVT.

This clone was seen only once. V usage is TRBV2 and J usage is TRBJ2-7; TRBD2 aligns across 11 bases. In germline, CDR1 is SNHLY, CDR2 FYNNEI. After removal of 5 bases from V and 2 bases from J, the junction contained 5 bases not matched to a gene. The CDR3 spans 15 residues. The CDR3 bases are TGTGCCAGCAGTCCGGGACTAGCGGCAGCCTACGAGCAGTACTTC. Protein product: CASSPGLAAAYEQYF. The variable domain in full, with the rest retrieved from reference TRBV2 and TRBJ2-7, is EPEVTQTPSHQVTQMGQEVILRCVPISNHLYFYWYRQILGQKVEFLVSFYNNEISEKSEIFDDQFSVERPDGSNFTLKIRSTKLEDSAMYFCASSPGLAAAYEQYFGPGTRLTVT.

The CDR3 bases are TGCGCCAGCAGCTTGGTAGGGGGCAATCAGCCCCAGCATTTT. It codes for CASSLVGGNQPQHF. The J gene is TRBJ1-5, the V gene TRBV5-1; possible D gene TRBD1, 5 bases. CDR1 and CDR2 from the germline V gene are SGHRS and YFSETQ. The CDR3 length is 14 residues. V lost 0 bases, J lost 2 bases, and 6 bases lay in between.

This clone was observed a handful of times. The V call is TRBV3-1 (or the pseudogene TRBV3-2), the J call TRBJ1-1; 8 bases are shared with TRBD1. V gave up 0 bases and J gave up 10 bases; unmatched junction bases: 7. CDR1 is LGHDT and CDR2 is YNNKEL in the germline V gene (reference sequence). CDR3 size: 14 residues. CDR3: CASSQDTWTGRAFF. CDR3 DNA sequence: TGTGCCAGCAGCCAAGATACTTGGACAGGGCGAGCTTTCTTT.

The rearrangement links TRBV9 to TRBJ1-4; D may be TRBD1 (5 bases). Per germline, CDR1 SGDLS and CDR2 YYNGEE. The ends were cut back, 4 bases at V and 0 bases at J, with 19 bases in the middle. The CDR3 contains 18 residues. Here the CDR3 DNA reads TGTGCCAGCAGCACCGACCCAGGACGACAGTCAACTAATGAAAAACTGTTTTTT. Its translation is CASSTDPGRQSTNEKLFF.

This clone showed up just once. CDR3 in DNA: TGTGCCAGCAGTTTATCCGGGGGGGCCGGAGACACTGAAGCTTTCTTT. It encodes CASSLSGGAGDTEAFF. The J gene is TRBJ1-1, the V gene TRBV27, with D maybe TRBD1 (6 bases). V was pared by 0 bases and J by 3 bases, with 14 bases between. In germline, CDR1 is MNHEY, CDR2 SMNVEV (reference sequence). The CDR3 extends over 16 amino acids.

The gene calls are TRBV7-2 and TRBJ2-5; no clear D. The CDR3 spans 17 residues. V lost 5 bases, J lost 4 bases, and 23 bases lay in between. Per the germline V gene, CDR1 is SGHTA and CDR2 is FQGNSA. CDR3 residues: CASSPMVARVVRETQYF. CDR3 in DNA: TGTGCCAGCAGCCCTATGGTCGCCCGGGTGGTTCGAGAGACCCAGTACTTC.

The chain carries TRBV6-5 and TRBJ2-7; 7 positions agree with TRBD1. Germline V gene data show CDR1 as MNHEY and CDR2 as SVGAGI. After removal of 0 bases from V and 3 bases from J, the junction contained 8 bases not matched to a gene. CDR3 size: 16 residues. The CDR3 bases are TGTGCCAGCAGTTACTCGGTTGGACAGGTTTTCTACGAGCAGTACTTC. Its protein product is CASSYSVGQVFYEQYF.

The chain combines TRBV25-1 with TRBJ2-2; D gene unclear. The V end was cut by 1 base, the J end by 1 base, with 10 bases between. The CDR3 loop spans 16 amino acids. Germline-derived CDR1 and CDR2 are MGHDK and SYGVNS. The CDR3 region has the DNA TGTGCCAGCAGTGAATTCCGGCAGGTGAACACCGGGGAGCTGTTTTTT. It codes for CASSEFRQVNTGELFF.

The chain combines TRBV7-3 with TRBJ2-2; 8 bases are a match to TRBD2. This CDR3 has 16 residues. Germline CDR1 reads SGHTA; CDR2 reads FQGTGA. Trimming removed 4 bases from V and 5 bases from J; junction bases left unmatched: 9. This chain's CDR3 is CASSSSGTSRTGELFF. As DNA, the CDR3 is TGTGCCAGCAGCTCCTCCGGGACTAGTCGGACCGGGGAGCTGTTTTTT. The full variable domain, completed using reference TRBV7-3 and TRBJ2-2, is GAGVSQTPSNKVTEKGKYVELRCDPISGHTALYWYRQSLGQGPEFLIYFQGTGAADDSGLPNDRFFAVRPEGSVSTLKIQRTERGDSAVYLCASSSSGTSRTGELFFGEGSRLTVL.